The 32 T cell receptor beta chains below were found in one sample sequenced in a study of blood T cells in healthy people across ages. A second about 7 to 12 cycle PCR used barcoded and J-beta primers. TCRdb redid the calling of the 5' RACE reads with MiXCR, one entry per CDR3 protein. The repertoire holds over 1,500,000 distinct CDR3 sequences, with around 42% as singletons. The sequencing sample was made of blood. The receptor set was obtained from a human donor in good health.

This chain uses TRBV5-1 with TRBJ2-5; D is ambiguous. V was trimmed by 3 bases and J by 5 bases, leaving 11 bases between them. Germline lookup yields CDR1 SGHRS and CDR2 YFSETQ. The CDR3 runs to 13 residues. The CDR3 sequence is CASSSAVPETQYF. The CDR3 DNA reads as TGCGCCAGCAGCTCCGCGGTCCCTGAGACCCAGTACTTC.

V is TRBV7-2 and J is TRBJ1-1, with D perhaps TRBD1 (5 bases). This CDR3 has 15 amino acids. The germline CDR1 and CDR2 sequences are SGHTA and FQGNSA. The V gene lost 5 bases and the J gene lost 9 bases, with 22 bases spanning the gap. CDR3 residues: CASSKNPGGGVKAFF. In nucleotides, the CDR3 is TGTGCCAGCAGCAAAAACCCGGGGGGAGGCGTAAAAGCTTTCTTT.

The chain has TRBV12-3 or TRBV12-4 and TRBJ2-5; no clear D gene. The V and J ends lost 7 bases and 0 bases respectively, with 6 bases between them. The CDR3 has 12 amino acids. In DNA form, the CDR3 reads TGTGCCAGCAAGTCTTACCAAGAGACCCAGTACTTC. The encoded protein is CASKSYQETQYF.

V is TRBV18 and J is TRBJ2-2, with D unresolved. V was pared by 8 bases and J by 1 base, with 14 bases between. Per the germline V gene, CDR1 is KGHSH and CDR2 is LQKENI. The CDR3 runs 15 residues. This CDR3 is CASTKPHENTGELFF. The CDR3 DNA reads as TGTGCCAGCACGAAACCCCACGAGAACACCGGGGAGCTGTTTTTT.

The chain recombines TRBV6-6 with TRBJ2-3; D remains ambiguous. The CDR3 has 14 residues. Germline values: CDR1 MNHNY, CDR2 SVGAGI (reference sequence). V was cut by 2 bases and J by 2 bases, with 8 bases left in between. DNA for the CDR3: TGTGCCAGCAGTTACGTCGACTTCACAGATACGCAGTATTTT. Encoded protein: CASSYVDFTDTQYF.

This clonotype was counted at least ten times. This rearrangement joins TRBV15 to TRBJ2-3; D uncertain. Per germline, CDR1 LNHNV and CDR2 YYDKDF (reference sequence). Trimming stripped 6 bases from V and 0 bases from J, with 7 bases between. The CDR3 covers 13 residues. CDR3 in DNA: TGTGCCACCAGTCGAGATAGCACAGATACGCAGTATTTT. Translating gives CATSRDSTDTQYF. Filled out from reference TRBV15 and TRBJ2-3, the complete variable domain reads DAMVIQNPRYQVTQFGKPVTLSCSQTLNHNVMYWYQQKSSQAPKLLFHYYDKDFNNEADTPDNFQSRRPNTSFCFLDIRSPGLGDTAMYLCATSRDSTDTQYFGPGTRLTVL.

This clonotype was counted only a few times. J is TRBJ2-5 and V is TRBV2; the D gene is possibly TRBD2 (6 bases). The CDR3 length is 13 residues. CDR1 SNHLY and CDR2 FYNNEI come from the germline V gene. Trimming took 7 bases from V and 2 from J, leaving 11 bases between them. The CDR3 nucleotides are TGTGCCAGCACCGGGACTTCACAAGAGACCCAGTACTTC. The encoded protein is CASTGTSQETQYF.

V usage is TRBV9 and J usage is TRBJ1-6; possible D gene TRBD1, 5 bases. Trimming pared 0 bases from V and 8 bases from J, leaving 15 bases between. The CDR3 sequence is 16 residues long. Germline-derived CDR1 and CDR2 are SGDLS and YYNGEE. CDR3 loop: CASSVALRDSDSPLHF. The CDR3 DNA reads TGTGCCAGCAGCGTAGCTTTAAGAGACAGCGATTCACCCCTCCACTTT.

V and J are TRBV20-1 and TRBJ2-3; D is undetermined. Germline V gene data show CDR1 as DFQATT and CDR2 as SNEGSKA (reference sequence). This CDR3 has 13 residues. Trimming removed 2 bases at V and 5 bases at J, with 11 bases between. The CDR3 reads CSARSLGLDTQYF. In DNA, the CDR3 is TGCAGTGCTAGAAGTTTGGGTCTAGATACGCAGTATTTT.

A remark on this clonotype: Germline and junction disagree at one end, which may indicate a read error. This chain uses TRBV10-3 with TRBJ2-2; either TRBD1 or TRBD2 may fit D (5 bases each). The CDR3 is made up of 15 amino acids. CDR1 and CDR2 (germline): ENHRY, SYGVKD. In DNA, the CDR3 is TGTGCCATCATCAATGTCGACGGGGCGACCGGGGAGCCGTTTTTT. Protein product: CAIINVDGATGEPFF.

In this sample, this clonotype turned up a few times. J is TRBJ2-7 and V is TRBV12-3 or TRBV12-4; D unclear. Trimming cost V 4 bases and J 2 bases, with 12 bases left between them. The CDR3 sequence is 14 residues long. CDR3 sequence reads: CASSSLVRPYEQYF. CDR3 bases: TGTGCCAGCAGTTCCCTAGTTCGCCCCTACGAGCAGTACTTC.

With respect to this clonotype: This may stem from a read error, because a much larger clone lies one nucleotide away. The chain uses TRBV12-3 or TRBV12-4 and TRBJ1-1; 8 bases fit TRBD1. The CDR3 runs 13 residues. CDR3 sequence: CASSRDRNNEAFF. CDR3 nucleotides: TGTGCCAGCAGCCGGGACAGGAACAATGAAGCTTTCTTT.

In its sample, this clonotype was seen a few times. The chain employs TRBV6-5 and TRBJ2-3; 9 positions agree with TRBD1. The germline V gene has CDR1 MNHEY and CDR2 SVGAGI. This CDR3 comprises 18 residues. Trimming took 0 bases from V and 4 from J; bases not matched to a gene: 11. The CDR3: CASSYSYPGTGPADTQYF. DNA for the CDR3: TGTGCCAGCAGTTACTCGTACCCCGGGACAGGGCCGGCAGATACGCAGTATTTT.

This clonotype showed up many times. Here the CDR3 DNA reads TGTGCCAGCTCACCACTAGCGGGGGCCACAGATACGCAGTATTTT. It encodes CASSPLAGATDTQYF. This rearrangement joins TRBV18 to TRBJ2-3, with 9 bases fitting TRBD2. J was trimmed by 2 bases and V by 1 base; bases with no gene match: 1. The CDR3 extends over 15 amino acids. The V gene's germline CDR1 is KGHSH and CDR2 LQKENI. Supplemented by reference TRBV18 and TRBJ2-3, the full variable domain reads NAGVMQNPRHLVRRRGQEARLRCSPMKGHSHVYWYRQLPEEGLKFMVYLQKENIIDESGMPKERFSAEFPKEGPSILRIQQVVRGDSAAYFCASSPLAGATDTQYFGPGTRLTVL.

This clonotype was seen more than once but under ten times. One junction end disagrees with the germline gene, perhaps due to a read error. V is TRBV20-1 and J is TRBJ1-2; D not resolved. This CDR3 contains 14 residues. The germline V gene encodes CDR1 DFQATT and CDR2 SNEGSKA (reference sequence). The CDR3 nucleotides are TGCAGTGCTGTCCCCCTCGCGGATAACTATAGCTACACCTTC. Translation: CSAVPLADNYSYTF.

The genes are TRBV7-2 and TRBJ1-1, with a weak D call TRBD1 (6 bases). Deletions cut 5 bases from V and 7 bases from J, with 17 bases between. The CDR3 is 14 residues long. CDR1 SGHTA and CDR2 FQGNSA come from the germline V gene. This CDR3 reads CASSPGQTSSEAFF. CDR3 bases: TGTGCCAGCAGCCCCGGACAGACTAGCAGTGAAGCTTTCTTT. Combining the CDR3 with reference TRBV7-2 and TRBJ1-1 gives the whole variable domain GAGVSQSPSNKVTEKGKDVELRCDPISGHTALYWYRQSLGQGLEFLIYFQGNSAPDKSGLPSDRFSAERTGGSVSTLTIQRTQQEDSAVYLCASSPGQTSSEAFFGQGTRLTVV.

This chain joins TRBV4-2 and TRBJ1-1; a weak D match, TRBD1 (5 bases). The CDR3 covers 15 residues. Germline CDR1 reads LGHNA; CDR2 reads YNFKEQ. Between the trimmed V and J ends, which lost 2 bases and 3 bases, there was a span of 13 bases. Written as DNA, the CDR3 is TGTGCCAGCAGCCAACTAGGGGCAGGCTACACTGAAGCTTTCTTT. Protein sequence: CASSQLGAGYTEAFF.

This clonotype was recorded only once. The CDR3 nucleotides are TGCGCCAGCAGCCAAGCTGGACAGGGTAACACTGAAGCTTTCTTT. It is translated as CASSQAGQGNTEAFF. The rearrangement uses TRBV4-1 and TRBJ1-1; 8 bases agree with TRBD1. Per the germline V gene, CDR1 is MGHRA and CDR2 is YSYEKL. V shed 1 base, J shed 2 bases, and the junction held 3 bases outside the gene matches. The CDR3 sequence is 15 residues long.

The table lists this clonotype with a few counts. This chain links TRBV13 with TRBJ2-7, with TRBD1 matching over 8 bases. From germline, CDR1 is PRHDT and CDR2 FYEKMQ (reference sequence). CDR3 length: 17 amino acids. Trimming at V came to 0 bases and at J to 1 base, leaving 8 bases not matched to a gene. CDR3 sequence: CASSLGAEGDRSYEQYF. Here the CDR3 DNA reads TGTGCCAGCAGCTTAGGCGCCGAAGGGGACAGGTCCTACGAGCAGTACTTC.

The gene calls are TRBV20-1 and TRBJ1-2; D possibly corresponds to TRBD1 (6 bases). This CDR3 region has 13 residues. The V end lost 5 bases, the J end lost 4 bases, and 14 bases lay between the germline ends. Germline V gives CDR1 DFQATT, CDR2 SNEGSKA (reference sequence). The CDR3 sequence: CSAARGGPYGYTF. The CDR3 DNA sequence: TGCAGTGCTGCAAGGGGGGGACCCTATGGCTACACCTTC.

The gene calls are TRBV20-1 and TRBJ2-1, with 8 bases aligning to TRBD2. Germline CDR1 is DFQATT and CDR2 is SNEGSKA (reference sequence). CDR3 length equals 16 residues. V shed 0 bases, J shed 8 bases, and the junction held 12 bases outside the gene matches. This chain's CDR3 is CSARDQGRLAPYEQFF. As DNA, the CDR3 is TGCAGTGCTAGAGATCAAGGGAGACTAGCGCCCTATGAGCAGTTCTTC.

V is TRBV5-1 and J is TRBJ2-2; D is perhaps TRBD1 or TRBD2 (5 bases each). Trimming stripped 2 bases from V and 4 bases from J, with 18 bases between. The CDR3 contains 17 residues. The germline V gene has CDR1 SGHRS and CDR2 YFSETQ. The CDR3 DNA reads TGCGCCAGCAGCTTAGAAGACCCGAGGGGTGTCACCGGGGAGCTGTTTTTT. Translated, it gives CASSLEDPRGVTGELFF.

A single count supports this clonotype. This chain uses TRBV29-1 with TRBJ2-1; unclear D gene. This CDR3 is 21 amino acids long. Germline loops: CDR1 SQVTM, CDR2 ANQGSEA. The V gene lost 0 bases and the J gene lost 0 bases, with 27 bases spanning the gap. DNA of the CDR3: TGCAGCGTTGAAGAAGGTAGCCCCCGTTGGTTGGGGATAGACTCCTACAATGAGCAGTTCTTC. It codes for CSVEEGSPRWLGIDSYNEQFF.

V usage is TRBV28 and J usage is TRBJ2-1, with 7 bases identical to TRBD1. The CDR3 has 17 residues. CDR1 is MDHEN, CDR2 SYDVKM, per germline. V shed 5 bases and J 0 bases; nucleotides not matched to a gene: 10. The CDR3 protein is CASSRLPGQSSYNEQFF. The CDR3 DNA sequence: TGTGCCAGCAGTCGATTGCCGGGACAGAGCTCCTACAATGAGCAGTTCTTC.

V is TRBV14 and J is TRBJ2-5; TRBD1 is a possible D gene (5 bases). Germline V gene lookup returns CDR1 SGHDN and CDR2 FVKESK. The V end lost 4 bases, the J end lost 4 bases, and 19 bases lay between the germline ends. The CDR3 extends over 16 amino acids. CDR3: CASSLIPRVERETQYF. The CDR3 coding sequence is TGTGCCAGCAGCCTAATACCCAGGGTCGAACGAGAGACCCAGTACTTC.

This clonotype was observed many times. The rearrangement links TRBV11-1 to TRBJ2-2; TRBD1 matches at 10 bases. Per the germline V gene, CDR1 is SGHAT and CDR2 is FQDESV (reference sequence). V lost 5 bases and J lost 5; bases outside the gene matches: 8. The CDR3 loop spans 16 amino acids. The CDR3 sequence is CASSPTLDRGTGELFF. The CDR3 region has the DNA TGTGCCAGCAGCCCAACATTGGACAGGGGGACCGGGGAGCTGTTTTTT. The variable domain in full, with the rest retrieved from reference TRBV11-1 and TRBJ2-2, is EAEVAQSPRYKITEKSQAVAFWCDPISGHATLYWYRQILGQGPELLVQFQDESVVDDSQLPKDRFSAERLKGVDSTLKIQPAELGDSAMYLCASSPTLDRGTGELFFGEGSRLTVL.

The V call is TRBV27, the J call TRBJ1-5; D is possibly TRBD1 (6 bases). The germline V gene has CDR1 MNHEY and CDR2 SMNVEV (reference sequence). Deletions cut 8 bases from V and 3 bases from J, with 14 bases between. CDR3 length: 14 amino acids. DNA of the CDR3: TGTGCCAGCTCGGGGGGGCTGCTCAATCAGCCCCAGCATTTT. It yields the protein CASSGGLLNQPQHF.

V gene TRBV29-1 combines with J gene TRBJ1-2; perhaps TRBD1 as D (6 bases). Germline V gene data show CDR1 as SQVTM and CDR2 as ANQGSEA. The ends were cut back, 4 bases at V and 0 bases at J, with 12 bases in the middle. This CDR3 is 14 amino acids long. CDR3 DNA: TGCAGCGTTGGAGGACAGATATCTAACTATGGCTACACCTTC. This translates into CSVGGQISNYGYTF.

The J gene is TRBJ2-1, the V gene TRBV5-1; 10 nucleotides line up with TRBD1. The J segment lost 6 bases and the V segment lost 5 bases, leaving 8 bases of the junction unmatched. Germline assignment: CDR1 SGHRS and CDR2 YFSETQ. CDR3 length: 15 residues. In nucleotides, the CDR3 is TGCGCCAGCAGAATTGGGACAGGGGCCTGCAATGAGCAGTTCTTC. Its translation: CASRIGTGACNEQFF.

In the case of this clonotype: Likely a read error: the CDR3 ends without its conserved phenylalanine or tryptophan. This rearrangement joins TRBV29-1 to TRBJ1-6, with D perhaps matching TRBD1 (6 bases). Per germline, CDR1 SQVTM and CDR2 ANQGSEA. The CDR3 is 13 residues long. Trimming shortened V by 7 bases and J by 3 bases, and 10 bases separated the two germline ends. Here the CDR3 DNA reads TGCAGCGCAAAGGACAGCTATAATTCACCCCTCCACCTT. It yields the protein CSAKDSYNSPLHL.

This clonotype has only a few counts. This rearrangement joins TRBV7-3 to TRBJ2-3, with no clear D. Germline loops: CDR1 SGHTA, CDR2 FQGTGA. V was shortened by 5 bases and J by 6 bases, with 18 bases between the two germline ends. This CDR3 is built from 15 residues. CDR3 nucleotides: TGTGCCAGCAGCCCACTCGGGTCCGAGGCGGATACGCAGTATTTT. Translating it yields CASSPLGSEADTQYF.

This clonotype came up a few times. This rearrangement joins TRBV20-1 to TRBJ1-2; D is undetermined. V was pared by 0 bases and J by 4 bases, with 9 bases between. This CDR3 has 13 residues. Germline V gene data show CDR1 as DFQATT and CDR2 as SNEGSKA (reference sequence). CDR3 DNA: TGCAGTGCTAGAGATGAGCAGACCTATGGCTACACCTTC. This sequence encodes CSARDEQTYGYTF.